This T cell receptor (beta chain) was obtained from a study of blood T cells in healthy people across ages. The germline V gene has CDR1 DFQATT and CDR2 SNEGSKA (reference sequence). CDR3 size: 13 residues. V lost 3 bases and J 5 bases, leaving 13 bases between the germline ends. Whole-study findings and limits: Because donor CMV status was unknown, expanded clonotype changes were possibly confounded. Older age went with lower TCR beta diversity per million T cells, in a roughly linear way. Naive T cell percentage showed a strong correlation with the diversity of TCR beta.

A second PCR of 7 to 11 cycles used a sample-barcoded 5' primer and a J-beta primer mix. TCRdb fed the 5' RACE reads into MiXCR, producing one record per CDR3 protein. The sample yields 600,000 or so distinct CDR3 sequences, around 31% seen once. For this clonotype: Its antigen is as yet unknown.

This receptor was obtained from an elderly woman in good health. This chain connects TRBV20-1 to TRBJ2-5; possibly TRBD1 for D (6 bases). The sample taken for sequencing was blood. The CDR3 DNA reads as TGCAGTGCTAGTCCCATTCAGGGGGAGACCCAGTACTTC. Its translation is CSASPIQGETQYF.